A selection of T cell receptor beta chains follows, all from one sample in a study of response to subunit inactivated influenza vaccine. TCRdb re-called the RT-PCR reads with MiXCR, one entry per CDR3 protein. The table has 650,000 to 800,000 distinct CDR3 sequences, about 14% seen once; the top ten hold 6% to 8%. The sequenced sample was PBMCs from blood, obtained 14 to 15 days before vaccination. The receptors originated from a man between 45 and 60 years old who received an inactivated influenza vaccine. Each CDR3 is given with its conserved first and last residue. D genes are given only for firm matches. Not all rows give a size; the values are once, few, many and, for expanded clones, a class.

abundance,v_gene,j_gene,d_gene,CDR3aa,CDR3nt
few,TRBV12-3/TRBV12-4,TRBJ1-3,-,CASSLAHSLVGNTIYF,TGTGCCAGCAGTTTAGCTCATTCTTTGGTCGGAAACACCATATATTTT
-,TRBV29-1,TRBJ1-1,TRBD1,CSVEKTGKGTEAFF,TGCAGCGTTGAAAAGACAGGGAAGGGTACTGAAGCTTTCTTT
-,TRBV14,TRBJ2-4,-,CASSPVGGKNIQYF,TGTGCCAGCAGCCCGGTTGGGGGAAAAAACATTCAGTACTTC
few,TRBV7-2,TRBJ2-1,TRBD2,CASSLKMTSGSNEQFF,TGTGCCAGCAGCTTAAAAATGACTAGCGGGAGCAATGAGCAGTTCTTC
-,TRBV7-9,TRBJ2-1,-,CASSSLVGQWGNEQFF,TGTGCCAGCAGCTCCCTTGTTGGACAGTGGGGCAATGAGCAGTTCTTC
-,TRBV7-2,TRBJ1-1,TRBD1,CASSLQGVSTEAFF,TGTGCCAGCAGCTTACAGGGGGTGAGCACTGAAGCTTTCTTT
once,TRBV7-3,TRBJ2-1,TRBD2,CASSLTGGSIRYDEQFF,TGTGCCAGCAGCTTAACGGGCGGGAGTATACGATATGATGAGCAGTTCTTC
few,TRBV27,TRBJ2-7,-,CASSLLGAREYEQYF,TGTGCCAGCAGTTTATTAGGGGCGCGGGAATACGAGCAGTACTTC
many,TRBV3-1,TRBJ2-1,-,CASSQSAYRVSYNEQFF,TGTGCCAGCAGCCAATCTGCCTACAGGGTTTCCTACAATGAGCAGTTCTTC
-,TRBV9,TRBJ1-4,-,CASSKGNGLGEKLFF,TGTGCCAGCAGTAAGGGGAATGGGTTGGGTGAAAAACTGTTTTTT
-,TRBV4-3,TRBJ2-7,TRBD1,CASSQGLGTGAYEQYF,TGCGCCAGCAGCCAAGGTTTAGGGACAGGGGCGTACGAGCAGTACTTC
few,TRBV28,TRBJ1-2,TRBD1,CASSFVDRDSSGYTF,TGTGCCAGCAGTTTCGTGGACAGGGACTCGTCGGGCTACACCTTC
once,TRBV7-2,TRBJ2-5,-,CASSYGSSPYNTQYF,TGTGCCAGCAGCTACGGGTCCAGCCCATATAACACCCAGTACTTC
few,TRBV5-1,TRBJ1-6,-,CASSLDGGPPSPLHF,TGCGCCAGCAGCTTGGATGGGGGACCCCCTTCACCCCTCCACTTT
-,TRBV27,TRBJ1-6,-,CASSVSPVSPLHF,TGTGCCAGCAGTGTCTCCCCAGTTTCACCCCTCCACTTT
-,TRBV5-1,TRBJ2-5,TRBD1,CASSLVGQGYQETQYF,TGCGCCAGCAGCTTGGTTGGACAGGGATACCAAGAGACCCAGTACTTC
-,TRBV5-1,TRBJ1-4,TRBD1,CASRTGGVATNEKLFF,TGCGCCAGCAGGACAGGGGGGGTTGCAACTAATGAAAAACTGTTTTTT
-,TRBV6-2/TRBV6-3,TRBJ2-3,TRBD2,CASSPLGLADFTDTQYF,TGTGCCAGCAGTCCCCTAGGACTAGCGGATTTCACAGATACGCAGTATTTT
few,TRBV4-3,TRBJ1-1,-,CASSQEWGRTEAFF,TGCGCCAGCAGCCAAGAGTGGGGGAGAACTGAAGCTTTCTTT
few,TRBV18,TRBJ2-7,-,CASSPFGDEQYF,TGTGCCAGCTCACCATTCGGAGACGAGCAGTACTTC
few,TRBV4-2,TRBJ2-1,TRBD2,CASSQVTSGVYNEQFF,TGTGCCAGCAGCCAAGTGACTAGCGGGGTCTACAATGAGCAGTTCTTC
-,TRBV4-3,TRBJ2-7,TRBD1,CASSQDSGQGDYEQYF,TGCGCCAGCAGCCAAGATAGTGGACAGGGTGACTACGAGCAGTACTTC
many,TRBV14,TRBJ2-5,TRBD1,CASSQGGQGGETQYF,TGTGCCAGCAGCCAAGGTGGACAGGGAGGAGAGACCCAGTACTTC
few,TRBV6-6,TRBJ2-7,-,CASSPTPRDEQYF,TGTGCCAGCAGTCCTACGCCGAGAGACGAGCAGTACTTC
few,TRBV29-1,TRBJ2-5,-,CSVPTEKETQYF,TGCAGCGTCCCGACAGAAAAAGAGACCCAGTACTTC
-,TRBV4-2,TRBJ2-3,-,CASSQVGGGPLTDTQYF,TGTGCCAGCAGCCAAGTGGGCGGGGGCCCCCTCACAGATACGCAGTATTTT